This T cell receptor (beta chain) was sequenced during a study of OX40 agonist ivuxolimab in advanced cancers. The overall study: Patients' therapy was ivuxolimab, an antibody that acts as an agonist of OX40 (CD134).

Worth noting for this clone: Its target is not known.

Measured with immunoSEQ multiplex PCR; TCRdb has only the in-frame clones, and not every one. The data hold 65,000 to 70,000 clones, with 77% observed a single time. CDR3 length: 12 amino acids. With 4 bases removed from V and 16 bases from J, the gap between germline ends came to 17 bases. Germline CDR1 is LNHDA and CDR2 is SQIVND (reference sequence). The study sampled blood at baseline, cycle 4 day 1, and cycle 7 day 1. Overall study results and limits: Average numbers of expanded clones were greater in CD8+ T cells than in CD4+.

The TCR sequence derives from an adult with an advanced solid tumor such as melanoma, head and neck, liver or kidney cancer. The chain links TRBV19 to TRBJ2-1; D is perhaps TRBD2 (6 bases). This specimen was CD4+ or CD8+ T cells sorted from blood, taken in a trial of the OX40 agonist ivuxolimab. The CDR3 sequence is CASSTMGGLAFF. The CDR3 nucleotides read TGTGCCAGTAGTACAATGGGGGGACTCGCTTTCTTC.